A single sample is the source of the 16 T cell receptor beta chains below, sequenced in a study of cytomegalovirus exposure and HLA in healthy donors. Primers included in the PCR were 60 Vbeta and 13 Jbeta primers. Generated by immunoSEQ multiplex PCR, the TCRdb table keeps only in-frame clones and is missing some. The table lists roughly 100,000 clones, 55% to 80% of them singletons. Sequenced: PBMCs. Receptors were obtained from a human donor in good health.

The genes are TRBV9 and TRBJ2-1; 12 bases align to TRBD2. Germline values: CDR1 SGDLS, CDR2 YYNGEE. This CDR3 is 16 amino acids long. V lost 3 bases and J lost 1; bases outside the gene matches: 2. The CDR3 DNA follows: TGTGCCAGCAGCGCTGGACTAGCGGGGTCCTACAATGAGCAGTTCTTC. It is translated as CASSAGLAGSYNEQFF.

This clone has a single count. V gene TRBV5-1 combines with J gene TRBJ2-7; 12 positions agree with TRBD2. CDR1 and CDR2 from the germline V gene are SGHRS and YFSETQ. J was trimmed by 5 bases and V by 2 bases; bases with no gene match: 8. This CDR3 contains 16 residues. DNA for the CDR3: TGCGCCAGCAGCTTTTTTCCGACTAGCGGGAGCAACGAGCAGTACTTC. This codes for CASSFFPTSGSNEQYF. Full variable domain (missing parts from reference TRBV5-1 and TRBJ2-7): KAGVTQTPRYLIKTRGQQVTLSCSPISGHRSVSWYQQTPGQGLQFLFEYFSETQRNKGNFPGRFSGRQFSNSRSEMNVSTLELGDSALYLCASSFFPTSGSNEQYFGPGTRLTVT.

This clone has just a few counts. This chain uses TRBV6-1 with TRBJ2-1; 13 bases map to TRBD2. Looked up from germline, CDR1 is MNHNS and CDR2 is SASEGT. Trimming took 3 bases from V and 6 from J; bases not matched to a gene: 2. The CDR3 runs 15 residues. In DNA, the CDR3 is TGTGCCAGCAGTGAGGGACTAGCGGGACTCAATGAGCAGTTCTTC. Amino acid sequence: CASSEGLAGLNEQFF.

The chain joins TRBV7-2 to TRBJ1-1; no reliable D call. Trimming took off 5 bases at V and 0 bases at J, with 7 bases between the two ends. The CDR3 has 13 amino acids. Germline CDR1 reads SGHTA; CDR2 reads FQGNSA. The CDR3 nucleotides are TGTGCCAGCAGCACTATTATGAACACTGAAGCTTTCTTT. Translated, it gives CASSTIMNTEAFF.

The chain uses TRBV19 and TRBJ2-3, with D hard to call. CDR1 is LNHDA, CDR2 SQIVND, per germline (reference sequence). The V and J ends lost 4 bases and 5 bases respectively, with 13 bases between them. The CDR3 loop spans 14 amino acids. In nucleotides, the CDR3 is TGTGCCAGTAGTAGAGCCGAGGTCCAAGATACGCAGTATTTT. Its translation: CASSRAEVQDTQYF. Full variable domain (rest looked up from reference TRBV19 and TRBJ2-3): DGGITQSPKYLFRKEGQNVTLSCEQNLNHDAMYWYRQDPGQGLRLIYYSQIVNDFQKGDIAEGYSVSREKKESFPLTVTSAQKNPTAFYLCASSRAEVQDTQYFGPGTRLTVL.

CDR3 nucleotides: TGTGCCAGCGGACAGGGAAATGTAGGCGAGCAGTACTTC. It is translated as CASGQGNVGEQYF. V is TRBV2 and J is TRBJ2-7, with 8 bases lining up with TRBD1. Germline V gene sequence: CDR1 SNHLY, CDR2 FYNNEI. V shed 8 bases and J 6 bases; nucleotides not matched to a gene: 9. This CDR3 comprises 13 residues.

V is TRBV30 and J is TRBJ2-2, with 10 bases aligning to TRBD2. The CDR3 loop spans 15 amino acids. V shed 1 base, J shed 6 bases, and the junction held 5 bases outside the gene matches. The germline gives CDR1 GTSNPN, CDR2 SVGIG (reference sequence). The CDR3 coding sequence is TGTGCCTGGAGTGGACTAGCGGGCAGCGCCGGGGAGCTGTTTTTT. It is translated as CAWSGLAGSAGELFF. The full variable domain, rest sourced from reference TRBV30 and TRBJ2-2, is SQTIHQWPATLVQPVGSPLSLECTVEGTSNPNLYWYRQAAGRGLQLLFYSVGIGQISSEVPQNLSASRPQDRQFILSSKKLLLSDSGFYLCAWSGLAGSAGELFFGEGSRLTVL.

The rearrangement uses TRBV9 and TRBJ2-5, with D perhaps matching TRBD2 (6 bases). The CDR3 totals 15 residues. The V gene lost 0 bases and the J gene lost 2 bases, with 11 bases spanning the gap. Germline V gene data show CDR1 as SGDLS and CDR2 as YYNGEE. CDR3 sequence: CASSVGVAEQETQYF. The CDR3 DNA sequence: TGTGCCAGCAGCGTAGGGGTAGCGGAACAAGAGACCCAGTACTTC.

The chain links TRBV2 to TRBJ2-7, with D possibly matching TRBD2 (6 bases). Germline V gene lookup returns CDR1 SNHLY and CDR2 FYNNEI. The CDR3 runs 14 residues. Trimming cost V 4 bases and J 6 bases, with 16 bases left between them. The CDR3 is CASSGRARTFEQYF. Written as DNA, the CDR3 is TGTGCCAGCAGTGGGAGGGCTAGGACGTTCGAGCAGTACTTC.

The chain combines TRBV6-6 with TRBJ1-1, with D possibly being TRBD1 (5 bases). CDR1 and CDR2 (germline): MNHNY, SVGAGI (reference sequence). The V end lost 8 bases, the J end lost 5 bases, and 12 bases lay between the germline ends. CDR3 length equals 12 residues. The CDR3 loop reads CASGRGWTEAFF. The CDR3 DNA follows: TGTGCCAGCGGGCGGGGGTGGACTGAAGCTTTCTTT.

To note about this clone: The same CDR3 is also encoded by other DNA sequences in this sample. This chain joins TRBV6-6 and TRBJ1-5; the D gene is possibly TRBD1 (5 bases). The CDR3 is made up of 15 amino acids. V lost 6 bases and J lost 0, with 12 bases in between. Germline loops: CDR1 MNHNY, CDR2 SVGAGI (reference sequence). The CDR3 bases are TGTGCCAGCAGCTCGGCGGGGGGTAGCAATCAGCCCCAGCATTTT. This encodes CASSSAGGSNQPQHF.

This clone was detected only once. V usage is TRBV11-2 and J usage is TRBJ2-1; 9 bases align to TRBD2. CDR1 is SGHAT, CDR2 FQNNGV, per germline. The trim removed 1 base at V and 12 bases at J, leaving 13 bases unmatched. This CDR3 region has 16 residues. The CDR3 region is CASSLAFRRGGDGQFF. The CDR3 DNA reads TGTGCCAGCAGCTTAGCTTTTCGGCGGGGGGGAGACGGGCAGTTCTTC.

In this sample, this clone turned up a few times. V usage is TRBV27 and J usage is TRBJ1-1; TRBD1 is a possible D gene (5 bases). The CDR3 consists of 13 residues. The germline CDR1 and CDR2 sequences are MNHEY and SMNVEV (reference sequence). The V gene lost 3 bases and the J gene lost 4 bases, with 9 bases spanning the gap. CDR3 bases: TGTGCCAGCAGTTTTGGGGGGGGCACTGAAGCTTTCTTT. Amino acids: CASSFGGGTEAFF.

This clone was seen only once. The chain uses TRBV25-1 and TRBJ1-2; D uncertain. The CDR3 length is 14 residues. Trimming removed 5 bases from V and 4 bases from J, with 14 bases in between. The V gene's germline CDR1 is MGHDK and CDR2 SYGVNS. The CDR3 loop is CASSPQKPLYGYTF. CDR3 coding DNA: TGTGCCAGCAGTCCACAGAAACCCCTCTATGGCTACACCTTC.

The chain recombines TRBV29-1 with TRBJ2-1, with D possibly being TRBD1 (5 bases). This CDR3 region has 15 residues. With 5 bases removed from V and 3 bases from J, the gap between germline ends came to 17 bases. Germline CDR1 is SQVTM and CDR2 is ANQGSEA. CDR3 nucleotide sequence: TGCAGCGTTCTTGGGGTCAGGGCATTCTACAATGAGCAGTTCTTC. Amino acid sequence: CSVLGVRAFYNEQFF.

The DNA of the CDR3 is TGTGCCAGCAGTTCCACGGTGGGAGGGCCTAACCACGAGCAGTACTTC. It codes for CASSSTVGGPNHEQYF. The chain combines TRBV11-2 with TRBJ2-7; 7 bases fit TRBD2. V shed 6 bases and J 5 bases; nucleotides not matched to a gene: 16. CDR1 and CDR2 from the germline V gene are SGHAT and FQNNGV. CDR3 length: 16 amino acids.